The rows below give T cell receptor beta chains drawn from one sample of a study of a mutant IDH1 vaccine in newly diagnosed glioma. Sequencing was performed with immunoSEQ multiplex PCR; in TCRdb, only in-frame clones are kept and a portion is missing. The data hold under 35,000 clones, with 85% to 90% observed a single time. The antigens of these receptors remain unknown. Sequenced material: PBMCs, taken from a glioma patient whose treatment included an IDH1 peptide vaccine. The receptors were gathered from a man younger than 35 with glioma. The CDR3 runs from the conserved cysteine through the conserved F or W. The order of the fields is D gene, CDR3 length, clone size, J gene, V gene, CDR3 DNA, CDR3 protein. D genes are given only for firm matches. Size is omitted from some rows. Given values are once, few, many or a class for expanded clones.

>.|15|.|TRBJ2-1|TRBV29-1
TGCAGCGTCGCCCAATATCTAGCCCCCAACAATGAGCAGTTCTTC
CSVAQYLAPNNEQFF
>.|13|.|TRBJ1-4|TRBV30
TGTGCCTGGACGGGGCAAGCTAATGAAAAACTGTTTTTT
CAWTGQANEKLFF
>.|14|.|TRBJ2-7|TRBV6-6
TGTGCCAGCAGGAACACCGGGACGGACTACGAGCAGTACTTC
CASRNTGTDYEQYF
>.|15|.|TRBJ1-5|TRBV2
TGTGCCAGCAGGGACGGTGACACTAGCAATCAGCCCCAGCATTTT
CASRDGDTSNQPQHF
>TRBD1|15|.|TRBJ1-2|TRBV9
TGTGCCAGCATGGGGACAGGGTCATTATCTGGTGGCTACACCTTC
CASMGTGSLSGGYTF
>.|13|few|TRBJ1-1|TRBV4-3
TGCGCCAGCAGCCGATCAGAAACAACTGAAGCTTTCTTT
CASSRSETTEAFF
>TRBD1|16|once|TRBJ1-5|TRBV30
TGTGCCTGGAGTGGCCCAGGGGGGGGCAGGGCTCAGCCCCAGCATTTT
CAWSGPGGGRAQPQHF
>.|13|once|TRBJ1-2|TRBV6-1
TGTGCCAGCAGTGAATGGGTCGACTATGGCTACACCTTC
CASSEWVDYGYTF
>.|13|.|TRBJ1-1|TRBV30
TGTGCCTGGAGTGAGGCACCTTCCACTGAAGCTTTCTTT
CAWSEAPSTEAFF
>.|13|.|TRBJ1-2|TRBV11-2
TGTGCCAGCAGCTTAGATGGCGGGTATGGCTACACCTTC
CASSLDGGYGYTF
>.|13|.|TRBJ2-3|TRBV6-4
TGTGCCAGCAGTGATCAAGCGGCAGATACGCAGTATTTT
CASSDQAADTQYF
>.|13|.|TRBJ1-1|TRBV19
TGTGCCAGTAGTATACGGACGAACACTGAAGCTTTCTTT
CASSIRTNTEAFF
>.|13|few|TRBJ1-1|TRBV5-4
TGTGCCAGCAGCTCCACAGCGAACACTGAAGCTTTCTTT
CASSSTANTEAFF
>TRBD1|15|.|TRBJ1-5|TRBV5-1
TGCGCCAGCAGCCTTGCCACAGGGGGCAATCAGCCCCAGCATTTT
CASSLATGGNQPQHF
>.|14|.|TRBJ1-1|TRBV5-1
TGCGCCAGCAGCTCCTACCTACAAAACACTGAAGCTTTCTTT
CASSSYLQNTEAFF
>TRBD2|15|.|TRBJ2-1|TRBV19
TGTGCCAGTAGTATAACTAGCGTCCTTCGGGGTGAGCAGTTCTTC
CASSITSVLRGEQFF
>TRBD1|11|.|TRBJ2-3|TRBV6-5
TGTGCCAGTGGACAGGCGGGTACGCAGTATTTT
CASGQAGTQYF
>TRBD1|13|.|TRBJ2-7|TRBV4-3
TGCGCCAGCAGCCAGGGACAGGATTACGAGCAGTACTTC
CASSQGQDYEQYF
>TRBD2|16|.|TRBJ2-7|TRBV7-2
TGTGCCAGCAGCTCTGGGACTAGCGGAGACCCCTACGAGCAGTACTTC
CASSSGTSGDPYEQYF
>TRBD1|14|.|TRBJ1-5|TRBV15
TGTGCCACCGCCAAGGACAGGGTGAGTCAGCCCCAGCATTTT
CATAKDRVSQPQHF
>.|15|.|TRBJ1-2|TRBV25-1
TGTGCCACCTCGGGCGACAGACCAGAGGGCTATGGCTACACCTTC
CATSGDRPEGYGYTF
>TRBD1|15|.|TRBJ1-1|TRBV19
TGTGCCAGTAGTATAGTCGGCAGGGGGGTGACTGAAGCTTTCTTT
CASSIVGRGVTEAFF
>TRBD1|13|.|TRBJ2-7|TRBV5-1
TGCGCCAGCAGCTCGGACAGGGGGTACGAGCAGTACTTC
CASSSDRGYEQYF
>TRBD1|16|.|TRBJ2-2|TRBV9
TGTGCCAGCAGCGTCGGACAGGGTGAAAACACCGGGGAGCTGTTTTTT
CASSVGQGENTGELFF
>.|12|once|TRBJ1-1|TRBV21-1
TGTGCCAGCAGCAACGCGGGGAGTGAAGCTTTCTTT
CASSNAGSEAFF
>.|13|.|TRBJ1-1|TRBV10-3
TGTGCCATCAGTGAGGGGATGAACACTGAAGCTTTCTTT
CAISEGMNTEAFF
>.|14|.|TRBJ1-1|TRBV4-1
TGCGCCAGCAGGGGCGGCCTGAGAGGCACTGAAGCTTTCTTT
CASRGGLRGTEAFF
>TRBD1|15|.|TRBJ1-4|TRBV7-9
TGTGCCAGCAGCTCGCCTAGGGGGCTGTACGAAAAACTGTTTTTT
CASSSPRGLYEKLFF
>.|15|.|TRBJ2-7|TRBV7-2
TGTGCCAGCAGCCGGGGGTTTCCGGGCTCCTACGAGCAGTACTTC
CASSRGFPGSYEQYF
>.|14|.|TRBJ2-5|TRBV25-1
TGTGCCAGCAGTGAAAATATAAGGGGAGAGACCCAGTACTTC
CASSENIRGETQYF
>.|15|.|TRBJ1-1|TRBV19
TGTGCCAGTAGTACCACGACATTAAGGGGAACTGAAGCTTTCTTT
CASSTTTLRGTEAFF
>.|15|.|TRBJ1-2|TRBV28
TGTGCCAGCAGACTTCCGGCAGGGTCTGGCTCTGGCTACACCTTC
CASRLPAGSGSGYTF
>TRBD1|16|.|TRBJ2-7|TRBV6-5
TGTGCCAGCAGTTACTCAACGGGACAGGCGGCCTACGAGCAGTACTTC
CASSYSTGQAAYEQYF
>.|13|.|TRBJ1-5|TRBV30
TGTGCCTGGACCCCCGGACCTAATCAGCCCCAGCATTTT
CAWTPGPNQPQHF
>.|12|.|TRBJ1-1|TRBV30
TGTGCCTGGCAACCCTGGGCCACTGAAGCTTTCTTT
CAWQPWATEAFF
>TRBD1|14|.|TRBJ1-2|TRBV9
TGTGCCAGCAGCGTCGGGACAGTCAACTATGGCTACACCTTC
CASSVGTVNYGYTF
>TRBD2|16|.|TRBJ2-3|TRBV4-3
TGCGCCAGCAGCCAAGAGCTAGCGGGAGGAGCAGATACGCAGTATTTT
CASSQELAGGADTQYF
>TRBD1|16|.|TRBJ2-7|TRBV5-4
TGTGCCAGCAGCATATACAGGGGGCGTCCCACCTACGAGCAGTACTTC
CASSIYRGRPTYEQYF
>.|16|.|TRBJ2-3|TRBV6-1
TGTGCCAGCAGTCAAGCCCCCCGCGGGTACACAGATACGCAGTATTTT
CASSQAPRGYTDTQYF
>.|12|.|TRBJ2-7|TRBV14
TGTGCCAGCAGCCACGACAGGTTCGAGCAGTACTTC
CASSHDRFEQYF